Listed here is a single T cell receptor beta chain. Its target is unknown. The data stem from a study of T cell repertoires in cytomegalovirus infection. As for the study in general: CMV epitopes that were recently identified and HLA-C-restricted were used alongside well-studied HLA-B-restricted ones. Matching HLA type, along with CMV infection, was indicated by public TCR beta signatures. Notes on the study in general: Accumulated public TCR beta family frequency recognized individuals carrying CMV together with the relevant HLA. HLA-C-restricted CMV-specific TCR beta clonotypes were dominant in the ex vivo response.

After removal of 4 bases from V and 10 bases from J, the junction contained 17 bases not matched to a gene. Germline-derived CDR1 and CDR2 are SGDLS and YYNGEE. CDR3 size: 16 residues. Via MiXCR, TCRdb re-called the reads, giving one row per CDR3 protein. The sample yields approximately 910,000 distinct CDR3 sequences, 31% seen once. The rearrangement uses TRBV9 and TRBJ1-1; 9 bases map to TRBD1. The starting material was cultured CD8+ T cells from PBMCs, obtained from culture after CMV antigen stimulation. This TCR was sampled from a human donor in good health (CMV status not recorded). Some clones in this sample may be carry-over from other donors' samples. In nucleotides, the CDR3 is TGTGCCAGCAGCCCCCGGGACAGGGTATTTTATGACGGAGCTTTCTTT. Translation: CASSPRDRVFYDGAFF.